This TCR beta chain was obtained from a study of shared clonotypes between healthy human individuals. Deletions cut 2 bases from V and 8 bases from J, with 19 bases between. This CDR3 has 15 amino acids. Germline assignment: CDR1 SGDLS and CDR2 YYNGEE. Donors, healthy HIV-negative adults, lacked recent acute infections or vaccinations. Comments on this clone: Its antigen remains unidentified.

DNA at around 210 ng, around 30,000 T cell genomes, went into sorted-subset replicate PCRs. The repertoire was sequenced with immunoSEQ multiplex PCR; TCRdb's copy has only in-frame clones and lacks some. In the table there are approximately 320,000 clones, roughly 87% of which are singletons. Overall study findings and caveats: Generally, estimated richness proved larger in naive subsets than it did in memory subsets.

This TCR was sampled from a man between 18 and 35 years old in good health. Sequenced input: memory CD8+ T cells sorted from blood. Specified subset: CD45RO+ cells pooled with CCR7-negative TemRA cells. The V and J genes are TRBV9 and TRBJ1-2; no clear D. The CDR3 loop is CASSVNPSREGGYTF. The CDR3 region has the DNA TGTGCCAGCAGCGTTAATCCATCCCGGGAAGGAGGCTACACCTTC.